Each of the 17 T cell receptor beta chains below was sequenced from the same sample in a study of T cells in localized non-small cell lung cancer (TCRdb year 2020). Preparation of the library involved the immunoSEQ multiplex PCR assay. TCRdb took this table from immuneACCESS and kept in-frame rearrangements with V and J called. Such tables lack part of the clones; where checked against another copy, unresolved V genes explain under half of the gap, and the rest is unexplained. This sample has 45,000 to 55,000 clones in its table, and about nine tenths of those were observed once. About 20% of the sample goes to the ten largest clones. The sample in question was peripheral blood, obtained before any cancer treatment. These receptors were collected from a male donor aged 60 or over with stage III squamous cell lung carcinoma.

V and J are TRBV30 and TRBJ1-6, with 8 bases matching TRBD1. The CDR3 is made up of 15 amino acids. V shed 4 bases, J shed 13 bases, and the junction held 15 bases outside the gene matches. Germline-derived CDR1 and CDR2 are GTSNPN and SVGIG (reference sequence). The CDR3 loop reads CAWTPGGQARLPLHF. CDR3 DNA: TGTGCCTGGACTCCCGGGGGACAGGCGCGGTTGCCCCTCCACTTT.

The chain joins TRBV7-9 to TRBJ2-1, with D unclear. Per the germline V gene, CDR1 is SEHNR and CDR2 is FQNEAQ (reference sequence). The CDR3 totals 11 residues. Trimming took off 1 base at V and 7 bases at J, with 2 bases between the two ends. For the CDR3, the DNA is TGTGCCAGCAGCTTAGTTAATGAGCAGTTCTTC. It codes for CASSLVNEQFF.

This clone was counted only a few times. V is TRBV9 and J is TRBJ2-7; tentatively, D is TRBD1 or TRBD2 (5 bases each). The germline V gene has CDR1 SGDLS and CDR2 YYNGEE. Trimming cost V 0 bases and J 2 bases, with 12 bases left between them. CDR3 length: 15 residues. The DNA of the CDR3 is TGTGCCAGCAGCGTAGGGCAGGGAGACGCCTACGAGCAGTACTTC. It encodes CASSVGQGDAYEQYF.

This clone was detected once. The chain joins TRBV5-8 to TRBJ1-1; D not certain. In germline, CDR1 is SGHTS, CDR2 YDEGEE. The CDR3 is 11 amino acids. The ends were cut back, 2 bases at V and 5 bases at J, with 4 bases in the middle. For the CDR3, the DNA is TGTGCCAGCAGCTTATGGACTGAAGCTTTCTTT. It encodes CASSLWTEAFF.

The count of this clone is one. The genes are TRBV28 and TRBJ1-5; D is possibly TRBD1 (5 bases). With 5 bases removed from V and 1 base from J, the gap between germline ends came to 15 bases. In germline, CDR1 is MDHEN, CDR2 SYDVKM. CDR3 length: 16 amino acids. The CDR3 DNA reads TGTGCCAGCAGTACCCGAGCGGAGGGGAGCAATCAGCCCCAGCATTTT. As protein: CASSTRAEGSNQPQHF.

About this clone itself: Because the CDR3's place on the DNA is in doubt, the DNA is left out and the CDR3 is given as listed by TCRdb. The V gene is TRBV5-1, the J gene TRBJ1-3. Germline lookup yields CDR1 SGHRS and CDR2 YFSETQ. The CDR3 extends over 15 residues, inclusive of both ends. CDR3 sequence reads: CASSFGPGEVNTIYF.

This chain connects TRBV18 to TRBJ1-5, with 9 bases lining up with TRBD1. CDR3 length equals 14 residues. Germline V gene lookup returns CDR1 KGHSH and CDR2 LQKENI. With 1 base clipped from V and 6 bases from J, the junction kept 1 base outside the gene matches. As DNA, the CDR3 is TGTGCCAGCTCACCACAGACAGGGGGTCAGCCCCAGCATTTT. It encodes CASSPQTGGQPQHF.

CDR3 protein: CASSLGASQETQYF. In nucleotides, the CDR3 is TGTGCCAGCAGCTTGGGAGCGTCTCAAGAGACCCAGTACTTC. The chain employs TRBV5-8 and TRBJ2-5; no firm D call. V lost 0 bases and J lost 2, with 8 bases in between. Germline V gene sequence: CDR1 SGHTS, CDR2 YDEGEE. This CDR3 spans 14 amino acids.

This clone was found once. This chain uses TRBV6-1 with TRBJ1-1; 8 nucleotides align to TRBD1. Per germline, CDR1 MNHNS and CDR2 SASEGT. There are 15 residues in the CDR3. The V gene end was trimmed by 6 bases and the J gene end by 5 bases; junction bases not matched to a gene: 11. This chain's CDR3 is CASSWGGQARTEAFF. Here the CDR3 DNA reads TGTGCCAGCAGCTGGGGGGGACAGGCACGTACTGAAGCTTTCTTT.

J is TRBJ1-5 and V is TRBV19; 7 bases match TRBD1. This CDR3 spans 16 amino acids. CDR1 and CDR2 (germline): LNHDA, SQIVND (reference sequence). V shed 1 base and J 3 bases; nucleotides not matched to a gene: 6. The CDR3 DNA is TGTGCCAGTAGTATAGGTAGGACAGGACTCAATCAGCCCCAGCATTTT. Residues: CASSIGRTGLNQPQHF.

V and J are TRBV6-5 and TRBJ2-7; D is undetermined. CDR3 length equals 12 residues. Between the trimmed V and J ends, which lost 8 bases and 2 bases, there was a span of 10 bases. Germline V gives CDR1 MNHEY, CDR2 SVGAGI. This CDR3 is CASSKVPYEQYF. The CDR3 coding sequence is TGTGCCAGCTCTAAAGTACCCTACGAGCAGTACTTC.

The CDR3: CASSIRSEGVQETQYF. CDR3 nucleotide sequence: TGTGCCAGTAGTATCAGGTCGGAGGGGGTCCAAGAGACCCAGTACTTC. This chain uses TRBV19 with TRBJ2-5; the D gene could be TRBD1 or TRBD2 (6 bases each). Germline values: CDR1 LNHDA, CDR2 SQIVND (reference sequence). The CDR3 covers 16 residues. V lost 3 bases and J lost 1, with 15 bases in between. Full variable domain (remainder filled in from reference TRBV19 and TRBJ2-5): DGGITQSPKYLFRKEGQNVTLSCEQNLNHDAMYWYRQDPGQGLRLIYYSQIVNDFQKGDIAEGYSVSREKKESFPLTVTSAQKNPTAFYLCASSIRSEGVQETQYFGPGTRLLVL.

The V and J genes are TRBV11-2 and TRBJ2-3; D uncertain. V gave up 4 bases and J gave up 0 bases, with 11 bases separating them. The CDR3 is 15 amino acids. Germline values: CDR1 SGHAT, CDR2 FQNNGV. This CDR3 is CASSSSRISTDTQYF. CDR3 bases: TGTGCCAGCAGCTCGAGCCGGATTAGCACAGATACGCAGTATTTT.

The chain is built from TRBV7-3 and TRBJ2-7; 7 nucleotides line up with TRBD1. Trimming cost V 0 bases and J 5 bases; bases outside gene matches: 4. Germline loops: CDR1 SGHTA, CDR2 FQGTGA. This CDR3 has 14 amino acids. CDR3 DNA sequence: TGTGCCAGCAGCTTAACAGGGGGCTCACACGAGCAGTACTTC. Protein sequence: CASSLTGGSHEQYF.

This chain uses TRBV29-1 with TRBJ2-7, with D possibly being TRBD2 (5 bases). The germline V gene has CDR1 SQVTM and CDR2 ANQGSEA. V lost 6 bases to trimming and J lost 3 bases, with 12 bases between them. The CDR3 covers 12 residues. The CDR3 sequence: CSVSGRGYEQYF. CDR3 sequence (DNA): TGCAGCGTAAGCGGACGGGGCTACGAGCAGTACTTC.

This clone came up once. The J gene is TRBJ1-2, the V gene TRBV7-9; D not resolved. The CDR3 contains 11 residues. Trimming removed 7 bases from V and 6 bases from J, with 9 bases in between. Germline V lookup: CDR1 SEHNR, CDR2 FQNEAQ (reference sequence). The DNA for the CDR3 is TGTGCCAGCACGATCGAGGATGGCTACACCTTC. This sequence encodes CASTIEDGYTF.

As concerns this clone: Different DNA sequences within this sample yield the same CDR3. CDR3 nucleotides: TGTGCCAGCAGCCTGGAGTGGCGGGGGCAAGAGACCCAGTACTTC. Its translation: CASSLEWRGQETQYF. This chain connects TRBV7-2 to TRBJ2-5; 7 bases are shared with TRBD2. V lost 5 bases and J lost 2; bases outside the gene matches: 8. This CDR3 has 15 amino acids. Germline values: CDR1 SGHTA, CDR2 FQGNSA.